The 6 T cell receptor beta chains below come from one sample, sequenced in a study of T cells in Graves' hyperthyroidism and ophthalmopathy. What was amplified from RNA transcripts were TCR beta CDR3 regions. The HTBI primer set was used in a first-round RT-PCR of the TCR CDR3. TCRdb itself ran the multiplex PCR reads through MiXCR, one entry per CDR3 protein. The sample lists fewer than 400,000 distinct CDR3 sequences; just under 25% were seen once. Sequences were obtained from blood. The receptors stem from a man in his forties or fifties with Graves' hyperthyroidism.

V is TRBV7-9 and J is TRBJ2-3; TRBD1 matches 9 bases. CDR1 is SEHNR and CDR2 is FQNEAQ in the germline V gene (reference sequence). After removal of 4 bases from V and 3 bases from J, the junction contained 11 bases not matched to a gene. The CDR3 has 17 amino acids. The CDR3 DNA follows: TGTGCCAGCAGCTACAGATCCGGGACAGGGTTGACAGATACGCAGTATTTT. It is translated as CASSYRSGTGLTDTQYF.

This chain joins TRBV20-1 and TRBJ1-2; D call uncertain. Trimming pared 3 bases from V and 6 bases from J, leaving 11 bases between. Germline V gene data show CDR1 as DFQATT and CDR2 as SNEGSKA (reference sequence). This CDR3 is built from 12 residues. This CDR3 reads CSASKETDGYTF. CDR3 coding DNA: TGCAGTGCTAGCAAGGAAACCGATGGCTACACCTTC.

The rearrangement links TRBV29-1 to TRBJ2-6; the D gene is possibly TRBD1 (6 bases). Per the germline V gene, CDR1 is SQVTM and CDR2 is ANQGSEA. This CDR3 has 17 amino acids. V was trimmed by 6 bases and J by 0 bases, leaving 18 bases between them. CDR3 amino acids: CSVTINRVNSGANVLTF. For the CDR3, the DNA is TGCAGCGTGACAATCAACAGGGTTAACTCTGGGGCCAACGTCCTGACTTTC. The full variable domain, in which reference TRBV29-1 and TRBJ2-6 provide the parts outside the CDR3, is SAVISQKPSRDICQRGTSLTIQCQVDSQVTMMFWYRQQPGQSLTLIATANQGSEATYESGFVIDKFPISRPNLTFSTLTVSNMSPEDSSIYLCSVTINRVNSGANVLTFGAGSRLTVL.

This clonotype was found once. CDR3: CASSWGGAEDTQYF. The CDR3 nucleotides read TGTGCCAGCAGCTGGGGGGGGGCTGAAGATACGCAGTATTTT. The V call is TRBV3-1, the J call TRBJ2-3, with a weak D call TRBD2 (7 bases). Germline V gene data show CDR1 as LGHDT and CDR2 as YNNKEL (reference sequence). CDR3 size: 14 residues. V gave up 5 bases and J gave up 5 bases, with 14 bases separating them.

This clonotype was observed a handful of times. CDR3: CRGTSGSYEQYF. The CDR3 DNA follows: TGCAGGGGGACTAGCGGGAGTTACGAGCAGTACTTC. This chain connects TRBV20-1 to TRBJ2-7; 14 positions agree with TRBD2. In germline, CDR1 is DFQATT, CDR2 SNEGSKA (reference sequence). The CDR3 covers 12 residues.

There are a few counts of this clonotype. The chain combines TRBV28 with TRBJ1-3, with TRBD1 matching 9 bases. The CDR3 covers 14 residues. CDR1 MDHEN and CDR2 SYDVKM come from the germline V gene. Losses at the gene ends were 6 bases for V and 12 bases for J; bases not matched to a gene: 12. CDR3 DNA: TGTGCCAGCAGATCCGGGACAGGGCGTATCGGCATATATTTT. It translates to CASRSGTGRIGIYF.